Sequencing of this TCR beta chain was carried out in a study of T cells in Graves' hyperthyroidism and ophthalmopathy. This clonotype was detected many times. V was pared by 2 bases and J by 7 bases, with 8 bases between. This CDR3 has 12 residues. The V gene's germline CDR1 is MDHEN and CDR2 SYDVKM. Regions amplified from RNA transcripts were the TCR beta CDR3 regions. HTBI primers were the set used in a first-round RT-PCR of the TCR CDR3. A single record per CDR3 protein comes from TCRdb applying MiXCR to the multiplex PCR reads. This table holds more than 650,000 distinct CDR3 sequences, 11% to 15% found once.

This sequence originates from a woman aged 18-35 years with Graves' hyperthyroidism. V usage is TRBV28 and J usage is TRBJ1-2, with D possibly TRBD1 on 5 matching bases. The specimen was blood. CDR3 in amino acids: CASSLRGSGYTF. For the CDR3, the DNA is TGTGCCAGCAGTTTAAGGGGATCTGGCTACACCTTC.